This TCR beta chain emerged from a study of siplizumab effects on memory and regulatory T cells. Clones were sequenced by immunoSEQ multiplex PCR, and TCRdb holds only the in-frame ones, with some missing. The table lists approximately 100,000 clones, 92% of them singletons. V lost 3 bases and J 7 bases, leaving 9 bases between the germline ends. CDR3 length: 13 amino acids. Germline CDR1 is MNHNS and CDR2 is SASEGT. This TCR was recovered from a human donor in good health. The sample comprised Tregs sorted from blood. The V gene is TRBV6-1, the J gene TRBJ1-4; unclear D gene. CDR3 bases: TGTGCCAGCAGTGACTGGGCCGGTGAAAAACTGTTTTTT. Translation: CASSDWAGEKLFF.